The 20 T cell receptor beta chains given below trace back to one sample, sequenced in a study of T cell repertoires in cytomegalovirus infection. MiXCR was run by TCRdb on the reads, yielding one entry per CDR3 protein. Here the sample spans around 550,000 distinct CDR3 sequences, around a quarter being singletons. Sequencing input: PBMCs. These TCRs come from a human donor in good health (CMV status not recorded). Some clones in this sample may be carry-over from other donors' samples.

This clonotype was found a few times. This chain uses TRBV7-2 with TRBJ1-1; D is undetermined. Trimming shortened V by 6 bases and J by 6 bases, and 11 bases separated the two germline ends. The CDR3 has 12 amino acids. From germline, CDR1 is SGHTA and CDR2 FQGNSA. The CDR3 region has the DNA TGTGCCAGCAGACTGGACGTATCTGAAGCTTTCTTT. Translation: CASRLDVSEAFF.

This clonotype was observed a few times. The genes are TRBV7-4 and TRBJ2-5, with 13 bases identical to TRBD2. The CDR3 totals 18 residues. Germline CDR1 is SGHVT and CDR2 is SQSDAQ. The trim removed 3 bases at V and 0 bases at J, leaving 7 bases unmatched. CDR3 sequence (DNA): TGTGCCAGCAGCTTCCCGGGACTAGCGGGACCCTACCAAGAGACCCAGTACTTC. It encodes CASSFPGLAGPYQETQYF.

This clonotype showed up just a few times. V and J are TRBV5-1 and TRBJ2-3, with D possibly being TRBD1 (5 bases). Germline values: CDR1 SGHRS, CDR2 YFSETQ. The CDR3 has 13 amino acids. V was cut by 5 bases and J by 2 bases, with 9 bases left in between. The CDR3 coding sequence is TGCGCCAGCAGTTGGGGCGACACAGATACGCAGTATTTT. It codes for CASSWGDTDTQYF.

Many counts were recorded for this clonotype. CDR3 DNA: TGTGCCAGCAGCTTAGTAGCGACTAAGAGGGACGGGGAGCTGTTTTTT. Its translation: CASSLVATKRDGELFF. The chain uses TRBV7-9 and TRBJ2-2; the D gene is possibly TRBD2 (5 bases). Trimming took off 1 base at V and 7 bases at J, with 16 bases between the two ends. Germline V gene sequence: CDR1 SEHNR, CDR2 FQNEAQ (reference sequence). The CDR3 is 16 amino acids.

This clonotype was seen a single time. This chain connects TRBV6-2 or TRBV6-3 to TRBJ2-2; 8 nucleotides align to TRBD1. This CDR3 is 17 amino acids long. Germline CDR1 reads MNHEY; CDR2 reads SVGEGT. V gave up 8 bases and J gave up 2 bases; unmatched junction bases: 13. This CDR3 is CASRGPGQGDNTGELFF. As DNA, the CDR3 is TGTGCCAGCCGGGGACCAGGACAGGGAGACAACACCGGGGAGCTGTTTTTT.

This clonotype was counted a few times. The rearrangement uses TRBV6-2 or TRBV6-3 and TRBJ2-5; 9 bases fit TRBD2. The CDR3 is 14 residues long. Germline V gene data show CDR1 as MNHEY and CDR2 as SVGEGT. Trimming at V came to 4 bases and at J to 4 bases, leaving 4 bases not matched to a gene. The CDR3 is CASSSSGARETQYF. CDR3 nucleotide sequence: TGTGCCAGCAGTTCTAGCGGGGCCCGAGAGACCCAGTACTTC.

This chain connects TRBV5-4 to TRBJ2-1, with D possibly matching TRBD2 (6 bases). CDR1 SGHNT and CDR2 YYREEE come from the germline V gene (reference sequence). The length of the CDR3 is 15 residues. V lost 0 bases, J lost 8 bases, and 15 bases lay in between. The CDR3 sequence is CASSLEPSENYEQFF. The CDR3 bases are TGTGCCAGCAGCTTGGAGCCTAGCGAGAATTATGAGCAGTTCTTC.

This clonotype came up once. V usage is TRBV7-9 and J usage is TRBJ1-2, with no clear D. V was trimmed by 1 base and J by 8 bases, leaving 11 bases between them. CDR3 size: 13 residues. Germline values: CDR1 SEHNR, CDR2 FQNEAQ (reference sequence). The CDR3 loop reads CASSLEGGEGYTF. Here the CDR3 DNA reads TGTGCCAGCAGCTTAGAGGGTGGCGAAGGCTACACCTTC.

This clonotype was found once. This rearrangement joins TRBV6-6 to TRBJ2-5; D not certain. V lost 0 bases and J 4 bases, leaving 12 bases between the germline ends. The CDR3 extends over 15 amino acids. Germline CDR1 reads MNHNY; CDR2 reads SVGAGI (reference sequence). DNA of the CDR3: TGTGCCAGCAGTTACTCGATCGGTGGTCGAGAGACCCAGTACTTC. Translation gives CASSYSIGGRETQYF.

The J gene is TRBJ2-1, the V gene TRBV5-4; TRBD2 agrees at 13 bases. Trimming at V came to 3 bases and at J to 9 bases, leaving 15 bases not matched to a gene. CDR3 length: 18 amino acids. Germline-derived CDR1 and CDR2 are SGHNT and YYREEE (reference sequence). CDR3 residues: CASSSNTLPGLAGSEQFF. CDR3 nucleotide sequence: TGTGCCAGCAGCTCTAATACACTACCGGGACTAGCGGGATCTGAGCAGTTCTTC.

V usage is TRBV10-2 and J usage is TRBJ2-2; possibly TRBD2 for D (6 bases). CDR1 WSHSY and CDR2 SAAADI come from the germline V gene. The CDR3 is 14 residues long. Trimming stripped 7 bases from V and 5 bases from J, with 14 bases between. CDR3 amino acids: CASNSLATTGELFF. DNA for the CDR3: TGCGCCAGCAATAGTCTAGCGACTACCGGGGAGCTGTTTTTT.

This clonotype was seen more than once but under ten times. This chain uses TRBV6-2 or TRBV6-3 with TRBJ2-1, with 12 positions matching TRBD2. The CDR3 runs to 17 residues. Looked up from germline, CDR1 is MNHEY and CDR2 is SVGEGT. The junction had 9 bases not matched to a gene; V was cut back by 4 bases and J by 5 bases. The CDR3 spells CASSFNRLAGVNNEQFF. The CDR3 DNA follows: TGTGCCAGCAGTTTTAATCGACTAGCGGGAGTCAACAATGAGCAGTTCTTC.

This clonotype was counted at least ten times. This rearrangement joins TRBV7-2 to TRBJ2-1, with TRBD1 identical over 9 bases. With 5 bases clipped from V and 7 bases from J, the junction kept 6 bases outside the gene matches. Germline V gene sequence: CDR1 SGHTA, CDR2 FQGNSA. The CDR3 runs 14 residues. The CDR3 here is CASSRGTGRNEQFF. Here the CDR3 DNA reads TGTGCCAGCAGCCGGGGGACAGGGAGAAATGAGCAGTTCTTC.

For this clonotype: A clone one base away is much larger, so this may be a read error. CDR3 nucleotides: TGTGCCAGCAGCTTCGGGACACTATCCTACGAGCAGTACTTC. Amino acids: CASSFGTLSYEQYF. The rearrangement uses TRBV7-4 and TRBJ2-7, with D possibly TRBD1 on 6 matching bases. V shed 3 bases and J shed 1 base, with 10 bases lying between them. In germline, CDR1 is SGHVT, CDR2 SQSDAQ. The CDR3 sequence is 14 residues long.

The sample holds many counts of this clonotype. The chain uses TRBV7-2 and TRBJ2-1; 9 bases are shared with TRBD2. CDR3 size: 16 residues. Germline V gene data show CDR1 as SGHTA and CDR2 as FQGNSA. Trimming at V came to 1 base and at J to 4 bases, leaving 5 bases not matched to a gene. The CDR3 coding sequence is TGTGCCAGCAGCTTAGTAGCGGGAGCCCCGTACAATGAGCAGTTCTTC. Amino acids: CASSLVAGAPYNEQFF.

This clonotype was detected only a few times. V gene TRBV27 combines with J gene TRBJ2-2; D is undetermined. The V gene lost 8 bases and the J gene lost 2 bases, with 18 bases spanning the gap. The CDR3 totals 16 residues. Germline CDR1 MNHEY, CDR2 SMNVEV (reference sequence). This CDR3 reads CASGPGWVFNTGELFF. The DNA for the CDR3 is TGTGCCAGCGGCCCTGGGTGGGTCTTCAACACCGGGGAGCTGTTTTTT.

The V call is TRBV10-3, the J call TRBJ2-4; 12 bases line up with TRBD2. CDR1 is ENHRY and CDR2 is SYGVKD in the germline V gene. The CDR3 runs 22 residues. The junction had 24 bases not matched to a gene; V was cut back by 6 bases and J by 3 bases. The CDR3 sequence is CAIRGAREKRTSGAWGKNIQYF. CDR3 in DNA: TGTGCCATCAGGGGTGCGCGGGAGAAGCGGACTAGCGGGGCCTGGGGCAAAAACATTCAGTACTTC.

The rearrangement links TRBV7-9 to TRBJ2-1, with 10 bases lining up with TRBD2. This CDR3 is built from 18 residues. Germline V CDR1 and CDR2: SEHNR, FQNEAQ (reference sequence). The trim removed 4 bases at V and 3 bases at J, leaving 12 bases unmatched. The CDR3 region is CASSSGLASGRLYNEQFF. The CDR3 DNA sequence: TGTGCCAGCAGCTCCGGGTTGGCTAGCGGGAGACTCTACAATGAGCAGTTCTTC.

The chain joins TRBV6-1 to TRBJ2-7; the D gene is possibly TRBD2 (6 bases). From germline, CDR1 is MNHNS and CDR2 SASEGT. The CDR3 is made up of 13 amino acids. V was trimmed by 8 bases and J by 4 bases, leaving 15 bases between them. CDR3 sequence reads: CASLGLANYEQYV. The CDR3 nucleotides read TGTGCCAGCCTGGGTCTAGCGAATTACGAGCAGTACGTC.

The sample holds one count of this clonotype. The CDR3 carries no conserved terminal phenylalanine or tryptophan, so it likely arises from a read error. The CDR3: CASSFGSGSDEQFV. CDR3 sequence (DNA): TGTGCCAGCAGCTTTGGTAGCGGGAGCGATGAGCAGTTCGTC. V is TRBV7-3 and J is TRBJ2-1; TRBD2 agrees at 9 bases. Germline assignment: CDR1 SGHTA and CDR2 FQGTGA. V lost 3 bases to trimming and J lost 8 bases; unmatched junction nucleotides: 5. This CDR3 is built from 14 residues.